The sample holds a few counts of the clone carrying this TCR beta chain. The germline V gene has CDR1 SGHDT and CDR2 YYEEEE. The CDR3 covers 14 residues. J gave up 4 bases and V 4 bases, and 7 bases lay outside the gene matches. Libraries were prepared by immunoSEQ multiplex PCR; TCRdb keeps only in-frame clonotypes and omits some of them. The table shows roughly 89,000 clones, with 75% to 85% occurring only once. This record comes from a study of blood T cell repertoires in COVID-19. Study context: From the United States, Italy and Spain came samples of acute and convalescent COVID-19. In each case, the material was cDNA or gDNA derived from T cells, B-cell-depleted T cells, or PBMCs.

This receptor was taken from a woman aged 70-85 years with acute or convalescent COVID-19. Sequenced input: peripheral blood. The genes are TRBV5-6 and TRBJ2-5; 7 bases map to TRBD1. The CDR3 region is CASSETGIGETQYF. DNA for the CDR3: TGTGCCAGCAGCGAGACAGGGATTGGAGAGACCCAGTACTTC.